This T cell receptor (beta chain) was recovered during a study of shared clonotypes between healthy human individuals. Whole-study results and caveats: A few donors showed sharing of about 5.5% of naive CD4 clonotypes. Naive subsets generally had larger estimated richness than memory subsets. Blood was the only sampled material, and tissue repertoires likely differ.

Note on this clone: Its antigen is unknown.

TCRdb keeps only in-frame clones here, not all; method: immunoSEQ multiplex PCR. The table has roughly 410,000 clones, about 96% seen once. Germline V lookup: CDR1 SGHVS, CDR2 FQNEAQ. Between the trimmed V and J ends, which lost 4 bases and 5 bases, there was a span of 14 bases. The CDR3 spans 14 residues. This TCR was recovered from a young man in good health. The V gene is TRBV7-8, the J gene TRBJ1-1; D call uncertain. Material: memory CD8+ T cells sorted from blood. The sample's subset: CD45RO+ cells pooled with CCR7-negative TemRA cells. The CDR3: CASSSETVWTEAFF. CDR3 nucleotides: TGTGCCAGCAGCTCAGAAACGGTGTGGACTGAAGCTTTCTTT.